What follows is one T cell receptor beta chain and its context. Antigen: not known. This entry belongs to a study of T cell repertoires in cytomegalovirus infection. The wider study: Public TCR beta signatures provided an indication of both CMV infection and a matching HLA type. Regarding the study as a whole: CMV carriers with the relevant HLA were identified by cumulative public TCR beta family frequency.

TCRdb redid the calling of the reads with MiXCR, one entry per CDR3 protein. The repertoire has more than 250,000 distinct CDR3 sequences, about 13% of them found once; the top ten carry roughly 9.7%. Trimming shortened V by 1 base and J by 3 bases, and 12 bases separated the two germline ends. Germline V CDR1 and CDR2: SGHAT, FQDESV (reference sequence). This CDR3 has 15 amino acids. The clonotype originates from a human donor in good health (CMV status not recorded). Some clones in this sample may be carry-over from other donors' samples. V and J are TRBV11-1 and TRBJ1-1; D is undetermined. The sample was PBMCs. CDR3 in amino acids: CASSLGPLGHTEAFF. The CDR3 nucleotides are TGTGCCAGCAGCTTAGGACCCCTTGGGCACACTGAAGCTTTCTTT.